The next 22 T cell receptor beta chains were all read from a single sample in a study of response to subunit inactivated influenza vaccine. TCRdb redid the calling of the RT-PCR reads with MiXCR, one entry per CDR3 protein. The sample lists some 850,000 distinct CDR3 sequences, under 20% occurring once. Specimen: PBMCs from blood, collected less than 6 days after vaccination. These receptors were taken from a man over 45 who received an inactivated influenza vaccine.

This clonotype was picked up a small number of times. This chain connects TRBV15 to TRBJ2-5; tentative D call: TRBD1 (6 bases). Germline CDR1 is LNHNV and CDR2 is YYDKDF (reference sequence). The V gene lost 0 bases and the J gene lost 4 bases, with 9 bases spanning the gap. The CDR3 is 14 residues long. The CDR3: CATSRDRGRETQYF. In nucleotides, the CDR3 is TGTGCCACCAGCAGAGACAGGGGACGAGAGACCCAGTACTTC.

The rearrangement links TRBV5-1 to TRBJ2-5; 10 bases map to TRBD1. Looked up from germline, CDR1 is SGHRS and CDR2 is YFSETQ. The length of the CDR3 is 16 residues. Trimming cost V 1 base and J 5 bases; bases outside gene matches: 8. In DNA, the CDR3 is TGCGCCAGCAGCTTGATGGGACAGGGGAATACGGAGACCCAGTACTTC. Translating gives CASSLMGQGNTETQYF. The entire variable domain, with the rest obtained from reference TRBV5-1 and TRBJ2-5, is as follows: KAGVTQTPRYLIKTRGQQVTLSCSPISGHRSVSWYQQTPGQGLQFLFEYFSETQRNKGNFPGRFSGRQFSNSRSEMNVSTLELGDSALYLCASSLMGQGNTETQYFGPGTRLLVL.

In nucleotides, the CDR3 is TGCAGTGCTGACAGGGGTAGGGCTGAAGCTTTCTTT. Amino acids: CSADRGRAEAFF. The chain couples TRBV20-1 to TRBJ1-1, with 8 positions matching TRBD1. V shed 5 bases, J shed 6 bases, and the junction held 5 bases outside the gene matches. This CDR3 region has 12 residues. Germline V gene sequence: CDR1 DFQATT, CDR2 SNEGSKA (reference sequence).

This clonotype was seen ten or more times. The chain has TRBV6-1 and TRBJ1-5; tentatively, D is TRBD1 (5 bases). V shed 6 bases and J shed 0 bases, with 12 bases lying between them. The germline gives CDR1 MNHNS, CDR2 SASEGT. The CDR3 is 15 residues long. In DNA form, the CDR3 reads TGTGCCAGCAGACTGACAGAAAATAGCAATCAGCCCCAGCATTTT. Protein product: CASRLTENSNQPQHF.

The chain links TRBV7-2 to TRBJ2-5; 12 bases are shared with TRBD1. Trimming at V came to 3 bases and at J to 5 bases, leaving 7 bases not matched to a gene. Germline V gene sequence: CDR1 SGHTA, CDR2 FQGNSA. The CDR3 runs 16 residues. CDR3: CASSFRRDRGLETQYF. DNA of the CDR3: TGTGCCAGCAGCTTTAGAAGGGACAGGGGGCTTGAGACCCAGTACTTC. The full variable domain, rest sourced from reference TRBV7-2 and TRBJ2-5, is GAGVSQSPSNKVTEKGKDVELRCDPISGHTALYWYRQSLGQGLEFLIYFQGNSAPDKSGLPSDRFSAERTGGSVSTLTIQRTQQEDSAVYLCASSFRRDRGLETQYFGPGTRLLVL.

This chain uses TRBV20-1 with TRBJ2-5, with 7 nucleotides matching TRBD1. There are 13 residues in the CDR3. Germline CDR1 DFQATT, CDR2 SNEGSKA (reference sequence). The ends lost 5 bases at V and 4 bases at J; junction bases unmatched: 7. CDR3 in amino acids: CSARGAGGETQYF. The CDR3 DNA reads TGCAGTGCTCGCGGAGCAGGGGGAGAGACCCAGTACTTC.

This clonotype was seen a handful of times. The genes are TRBV7-8 and TRBJ2-1, with 13 bases that match TRBD2. The CDR3 runs to 16 residues. In germline, CDR1 is SGHVS, CDR2 FQNEAQ. V shed 5 bases and J 4 bases; nucleotides not matched to a gene: 5. The CDR3 protein is CASSRRTSGGYNEQFF. The CDR3 DNA sequence: TGTGCCAGCAGCCGCCGGACTAGCGGGGGTTACAATGAGCAGTTCTTC. The variable domain in full, with the rest retrieved from reference TRBV7-8 and TRBJ2-1, is GAGVSQSPRYKVAKRGQDVALRCDPISGHVSLFWYQQALGQGPEFLTYFQNEAQLDKSGLPSDRFFAERPEGSVSTLKIQRTQQEDSAVYLCASSRRTSGGYNEQFFGPGTRLTVL.

This clonotype was detected only a few times. The chain combines TRBV21-1 with TRBJ1-2; the table's D call TRBD1 went unverified against the DNA. TRBV21-1 is deemed a pseudogene. This CDR3 has 16 amino acids. The CDR3, as DNA: TGTGCCAGCAACTCCCGGGGAGGGGCGCAGATCTATGGCTACACCTTC. Translation gives CASNSRGGAQIYGYTF.

This clonotype was recorded at least ten times. The chain joins TRBV6-5 to TRBJ2-7; D call uncertain. Germline CDR1 is MNHEY and CDR2 is SVGAGI. Trimming cost V 0 bases and J 0 bases, with 9 bases left between them. The CDR3 extends over 15 amino acids. Here the CDR3 reads CASSYSSGRSYEQYF. DNA for the CDR3: TGTGCCAGCAGTTACTCGTCCGGGCGCTCCTACGAGCAGTACTTC.

This clonotype has at least ten counts. The genes are TRBV7-2 and TRBJ2-1, with D perhaps matching TRBD1 or TRBD2 (6 bases each). Trimming pared 1 base from V and 8 bases from J, leaving 21 bases between. This CDR3 comprises 17 residues. Germline CDR1 and CDR2: SGHTA and FQGNSA. The CDR3 coding sequence is TGTGCCAGCAGCTTAGTTTCCCGAGGGGGGTCTGGTTATGAGCAGTTCTTC. This encodes CASSLVSRGGSGYEQFF.

V usage is TRBV6-1 and J usage is TRBJ2-1; D gene ambiguous. The CDR3 totals 16 residues. Trimming stripped 4 bases from V and 0 bases from J, with 13 bases between. Germline V gene sequence: CDR1 MNHNS, CDR2 SASEGT. This chain's CDR3 is CASSVHRASSYNEQFF. The CDR3 region has the DNA TGTGCCAGCAGTGTCCACCGCGCGAGCTCCTACAATGAGCAGTTCTTC.

The rearrangement joins TRBV11-2 to TRBJ2-1, with a tentative D call TRBD2 (5 bases). In germline, CDR1 is SGHAT, CDR2 FQNNGV. This CDR3 has 16 residues. Trimming pared 5 bases from V and 0 bases from J, leaving 14 bases between. Here the CDR3 reads CASSKRVDSSYNEQFF. CDR3 DNA: TGTGCCAGCAGCAAGAGGGTGGATAGCTCCTACAATGAGCAGTTCTTC.

V usage is TRBV5-1 and J usage is TRBJ1-2; D gene unclear. V was pared by 3 bases and J by 4 bases, with 16 bases between. CDR1 is SGHRS, CDR2 YFSETQ, per germline. This CDR3 comprises 15 residues. CDR3 coding DNA: TGCGCCAGCAGCTCCCAGGCGCAGCCCCTCTATGGCTACACCTTC. It translates to CASSSQAQPLYGYTF.

This sequence joins TRBV20-1 and TRBJ2-1; tentative D call: TRBD2 (6 bases). The CDR3 contains 15 residues. V lost 2 bases and J lost 8, with 19 bases in between. The germline gives CDR1 DFQATT, CDR2 SNEGSKA (reference sequence). DNA of the CDR3: TGCAGTGCTAGACCTAACCCGGGAGTTGTGGATGAGCAGTTCTTC. Encoded protein: CSARPNPGVVDEQFF.

This clonotype occurred once. Since a much larger clone is just one base distant, this may be a read error. The chain joins TRBV5-1 to TRBJ2-7; TRBD2 aligns across 7 bases. This CDR3 is 14 amino acids long. Germline CDR1 is SGHRS and CDR2 is YFSETQ. Written as DNA, the CDR3 is TGCGCCAGCGGCTTGGGAGGGCTGACCTACGAGCAGTACTTC. As protein: CASGLGGLTYEQYF. Full variable domain (missing parts from reference TRBV5-1 and TRBJ2-7): KAGVTQTPRYLIKTRGQQVTLSCSPISGHRSVSWYQQTPGQGLQFLFEYFSETQRNKGNFPGRFSGRQFSNSRSEMNVSTLELGDSALYLCASGLGGLTYEQYFGPGTRLTVT.

This clonotype has more than one count but fewer than ten. The chain combines TRBV7-2 with TRBJ2-1, with D unclear. Trimming pared 5 bases from V and 2 bases from J, leaving 13 bases between. This CDR3 region has 15 residues. The germline V gene encodes CDR1 SGHTA and CDR2 FQGNSA. The CDR3 here is CASSRNRGAYNEQFF. The CDR3 coding sequence is TGTGCCAGCAGCCGCAACCGAGGCGCCTACAATGAGCAGTTCTTC. Using reference TRBV7-2 and TRBJ2-1 for the parts outside the CDR3, the full variable domain is GAGVSQSPSNKVTEKGKDVELRCDPISGHTALYWYRQSLGQGLEFLIYFQGNSAPDKSGLPSDRFSAERTGGSVSTLTIQRTQQEDSAVYLCASSRNRGAYNEQFFGPGTRLTVL.

This clonotype was observed once. This rearrangement joins TRBV24-1 to TRBJ2-3, with 9 bases lining up with TRBD2. V gave up 2 bases and J gave up 3 bases; unmatched junction bases: 5. Germline assignment: CDR1 KGHDR and CDR2 SFDVKD. This CDR3 is built from 16 residues. CDR3: CATSDYSGSATDTQYF. CDR3 DNA: TGTGCCACCAGTGATTATAGCGGGAGTGCGACAGATACGCAGTATTTT.

This clonotype was observed at least ten times. This chain connects TRBV4-1 to TRBJ2-1; D is possibly TRBD1 or TRBD2 (5 bases each). V lost 4 bases, J lost 5 bases, and 18 bases lay in between. The CDR3 loop spans 16 amino acids. Germline V gives CDR1 MGHRA, CDR2 YSYEKL. CDR3 sequence: CASSPRQRSANNEQFF. Here the CDR3 DNA reads TGCGCCAGCAGCCCTAGACAGCGGTCGGCGAACAATGAGCAGTTCTTC.

This clonotype was counted only a few times. The chain has TRBV12-5 and TRBJ2-5, with D perhaps given as TRBD1 or TRBD2 (5 bases each). Trimming cost V 2 bases and J 3 bases, with 10 bases left between them. CDR1 and CDR2 (germline): LGHNT, FRNRAP. The CDR3 has 14 residues. CDR3 amino acids: CASGLSGAEETQYF. CDR3 nucleotide sequence: TGTGCTAGTGGTTTGTCCGGGGCTGAAGAGACCCAGTACTTC. Variable domain in full (rest from reference TRBV12-5 and TRBJ2-5): DARVTQTPRHKVTEMGQEVTMRCQPILGHNTVFWYRQTMMQGLELLAYFRNRAPLDDSGMPKDRFSAEMPDATLATLKIQPSEPRDSAVYFCASGLSGAEETQYFGPGTRLLVL.

There are a few counts of this clonotype. The chain links TRBV11-2 to TRBJ1-6, with 7 bases matching TRBD1. J lost 3 bases, V lost 4 bases, and 6 bases had no gene match. Germline V CDR1 and CDR2: SGHAT, FQNNGV. The CDR3 spans 16 residues. In nucleotides, the CDR3 is TGTGCCAGCAGCTCCCGGGACAGCCACTATAATTCACCCCTCCACTTT. Amino acids: CASSSRDSHYNSPLHF.

This clonotype was seen repeatedly, ten times or more. The chain uses TRBV20-1 and TRBJ2-1; 9 positions match TRBD2. The CDR3 spans 17 residues. Germline V gene data show CDR1 as DFQATT and CDR2 as SNEGSKA (reference sequence). V lost 1 base, J lost 5 bases, and 12 bases stayed unmatched. The CDR3: CSARGLIAGVIHNEQFF. The CDR3 DNA sequence: TGCAGTGCTAGAGGCTTAATAGCGGGAGTGATACACAATGAGCAGTTCTTC.

The V and J genes are TRBV2 and TRBJ2-5; 11 bases fit TRBD2. CDR1 and CDR2 (germline): SNHLY, FYNNEI. V was pared by 2 bases and J by 4 bases, with 15 bases of the junction left unmatched. The CDR3 spans 19 residues. The CDR3 coding sequence is TGTGCCAGCAGTGAATATCTGGGACTAGCGGCCCAGGTTAGAGAGACCCAGTACTTC. It is translated as CASSEYLGLAAQVRETQYF.